This is a list of T cell receptor beta chains from one sample in a study of cytotoxic CD8 clonotypes in ibrutinib-treated CLL. The repertoire was sequenced with immunoSEQ multiplex PCR; TCRdb's copy has only in-frame clones and lacks some. The table records approximately 67,000 clones, around 81% of them present only once. This specimen was PBMCs, taken at disease progression, from a patient treated with ibrutinib. The receptors stem from a human donor with chronic lymphocytic leukemia. Each CDR3 is given with its conserved first and last residue. D genes are given only for firm matches. The size field is filled for only some rows; it gives once, few, many or a size class.

>TRBJ2-6|TRBV19|.|.
TGTGCCAGTTCTGGGGCCAACGTCCTGACTTTC
CASSGANVLTF
>TRBJ2-6|TRBV28|once|.
TGTGCCAGCAGACAAACTCACTTTTCTGGGGCCAACGTCCTGACTTTC
CASRQTHFSGANVLTF
>TRBJ2-7|TRBV4-1|.|.
TGCGCCAGCAGCCACCTATCGGGACGGAGCTCCTACGAGCAGTACTTC
CASSHLSGRSSYEQYF
>TRBJ2-2|TRBV7-6|.|.
TGTGCCAGCAGCTTAGGACAGGGAGGCCCCGGGGAGCTGTTTTTT
CASSLGQGGPGELFF
>TRBJ2-7|TRBV19|.|TRBD1
TGTGCCAGTAAGACAGGGGGTACCCACGAGCAGTACTTC
CASKTGGTHEQYF
>TRBJ2-7|TRBV5-8|.|.
TGTGCCAGCAGGCGAGCTTTATTTTACGAGCAGTACTTC
CASRRALFYEQYF
>TRBJ2-4|TRBV27|few|.
TGTGCCAGCAGCCCTAGGAGGGTAGGGGTAGTTCAGTACTTC
CASSPRRVGVVQYF
>TRBJ1-3|TRBV29-1|.|TRBD1
TGCAGCGTTGCCAGTGGAGGGGGCTACTCTGGAAACACCATATATTTT
CSVASGGGYSGNTIYF
>TRBJ1-3|TRBV2|.|.
TGTGCCAGCACCGACTTGAGCTCTGGAAACACCATATATTTT
CASTDLSSGNTIYF
>TRBJ2-1|TRBV6-1|.|TRBD2
TGTGCCATCAACCGAGGACTAGCAAAATACAATGAGCAGTTCTTC
CAINRGLAKYNEQFF
>TRBJ1-1|TRBV10-3|.|TRBD1
TGTGCCATCAGCAGAACAGGGGACACTGAAGCTTTCTTT
CAISRTGDTEAFF
>TRBJ2-2|TRBV2|.|.
TGTGCCAGCGGCATGTTAGTCGCCGGGGAGCTGTTTTTT
CASGMLVAGELFF
>TRBJ1-1|TRBV18|.|.
TGTGCCAGCTCACCACCGATGGGCACTGAAGCTTTCTTT
CASSPPMGTEAFF
>TRBJ2-7|TRBV19|.|TRBD1
TGTGCCAGTAGTGTTGACAGGGGCTACGAGCAGTACTTC
CASSVDRGYEQYF
>TRBJ2-7|TRBV5-1|.|.
TGCGCCAGCAGCTTGGATGACCCCCTCGTTTACGAGCAGTACTTC
CASSLDDPLVYEQYF
>TRBJ2-7|TRBV19|medium-sized|.
TGTGCCAGTAGTACACAACAGGGTGCCTACGAGCAGTACTTC
CASSTQQGAYEQYF
>TRBJ1-2|TRBV4-1|.|TRBD1
TGCGCCAGCAGCCCGGGACAGGGCCTCTATGGCTACACCTTC
CASSPGQGLYGYTF
>TRBJ2-5|TRBV4-1|.|.
TGCGCCAGCAGCCCGGAGAGAACGGGCCCCGGGACCCAGTACTTC
CASSPERTGPGTQYF
>TRBJ1-4|TRBV19|.|.
TGTGCCAGTAGTCGCGAGGTTGAAAAACTGTTTTTT
CASSREVEKLFF
>TRBJ1-1|TRBV4-1|.|.
TGCGCCAGCAGCCAAGGGGGGTTTGGTACGGCTTTCTTT
CASSQGGFGTAFF
>TRBJ1-5|TRBV6-5|.|.
TGTGCCAGCAGTTACGGTCGGCACCGGGGCAATCAGCCCCAGCATTTT
CASSYGRHRGNQPQHF
>TRBJ1-2|TRBV2|once|.
TGTGCCAGTCAGAAGGGGGAAGCTAACTATGGCTACACCTTC
CASQKGEANYGYTF
>TRBJ2-7|TRBV6-6|.|TRBD1
TGTGCTAGGAGGGACAGGGGGCGGTGCGAGCAGTACTTC
CARRDRGRCEQYF
>TRBJ1-3|TRBV29-1|.|.
TGCAGCGTTGAGGGTAACGGAAACACCATATATTTT
CSVEGNGNTIYF
>TRBJ1-5|TRBV28|many|.
TGTGCCAGCAGTTTAGTGGCAGGGCAGCCCCAGCATTTT
CASSLVAGQPQHF
>TRBJ1-2|TRBV28|.|TRBD1
TGTGCCACGAAGCGTCTGGGAACGACAGGGGGCATTGGCTACACCTTC
CATKRLGTTGGIGYTF
>TRBJ2-7|TRBV11-2|.|.
TGTGCCAGCAGCCCTTGGGGCTACGAGCAGTACTTC
CASSPWGYEQYF
>TRBJ1-1|TRBV18|once|.
TGTGCCAGCTCACCACCGGGAGGAGAAGCTTTCTTT
CASSPPGGEAFF
>TRBJ1-6|TRBV14|few|.
TGTGCCAGCAGCCCAGACCCCTGGCCCCTCCACTTT
CASSPDPWPLHF
>TRBJ2-7|TRBV29-1|once|TRBD1
TGCAGCGTTCGGGACAGCGGCGAGCAGTACTTC
CSVRDSGEQYF
>TRBJ2-7|TRBV2|.|.
TGTGCCAGCAGTGTTAAGGACGAGCAGTACTTC
CASSVKDEQYF
>TRBJ1-4|TRBV19|.|.
TGTGCCAGCTTTCTGGGGACTAATGAAAAACTGTTTTTT
CASFLGTNEKLFF
>TRBJ2-1|TRBV2|.|TRBD2
TGTGCCAGCACGGTAGGGACTAGCGGGGATAATGAGCAGTTCTTC
CASTVGTSGDNEQFF
>TRBJ1-6|TRBV7-8|few|.
TGTGCCAGCAGCCCGGGCTGGGGGATCTCTTATTCACCCCTCCACTTT
CASSPGWGISYSPLHF
>TRBJ2-7|TRBV5-1|.|TRBD1
TGCGCCAGCAGCTTGGATGGACAGGGACGGGGCGAGCAGTACTTC
CASSLDGQGRGEQYF
>TRBJ1-2|TRBV5-1|once|.
TGCGCCAGCAGCAGGGTCCCACTCAGGGGTTTGGTCTATGGCTACACCTTC
CASSRVPLRGLVYGYTF
>TRBJ2-6|TRBV5-6|.|.
TGTGCCAGCAGCTTGGATGGGGCTGGGGCCAACGTCCTGACTTTC
CASSLDGAGANVLTF
>TRBJ1-1|TRBV11-2|.|.
TGTGCCAGCAGCTTATACCCGGGGTCGGCTGAAGCTTTCTTT
CASSLYPGSAEAFF
>TRBJ1-3|TRBV9|.|.
TGTGCCAGCAGCGTCACGGACCTCGGGCACACCATATATTTT
CASSVTDLGHTIYF
>TRBJ2-5|TRBV7-2|once|TRBD2
TGTGCCAGCAGCTTAGCGTCGGCTAGCGGGGGGTTAACCCAGTACTTC
CASSLASASGGLTQYF
>TRBJ1-1|TRBV27|.|.
TGTGCCAGCAGTTTAAGTAGGAAGAACACTGAAGCTTTCTTT
CASSLSRKNTEAFF
>TRBJ2-5|TRBV10-3|.|.
TGTGCCATCAGTGATCGGGGCAGTTCAGAGACCCAGTACTTC
CAISDRGSSETQYF
>TRBJ1-2|TRBV7-9|.|TRBD1
TGTGCCAGCAGCTTAGGACAGGGAGGAGGCGGCTACACCTTC
CASSLGQGGGGYTF
>TRBJ1-1|TRBV7-9|.|.
TGTGCCAGCAGCTTAGTTGAGAACACTGAAGCTTTCTTT
CASSLVENTEAFF
>TRBJ1-5|TRBV2|few|TRBD1
TGTGCCAGCAGGGTGGGACAGGGGGCTGGGCAGCCCCAGCATTTT
CASRVGQGAGQPQHF
>TRBJ2-7|TRBV4-1|once|TRBD2
TGCGCCAGCAGCAAGCGGGGGGTGACGGACTCCTACGAGCAGTACTTC
CASSKRGVTDSYEQYF
>TRBJ1-4|TRBV28|.|.
TGTGCCAGCAACAATCTAAGGGGGAATGAAAAACTGTTTTTT
CASNNLRGNEKLFF
>TRBJ2-7|TRBV5-1|.|.
TGCGCCAGCAGCGAGGACAGACCTCCTCGCTACGAGCAGTACTTC
CASSEDRPPRYEQYF
>TRBJ1-4|TRBV7-2|.|TRBD1
TGTGCCAGCAGCCCCGGGACAGGGGAACGAAAACTGTTTTTT
CASSPGTGERKLFF
>TRBJ1-2|TRBV10-3|.|TRBD1
TGTGCCATCAGCGGACAGGGGATAGATGGCTACACCTTC
CAISGQGIDGYTF
>TRBJ1-1|TRBV15|.|TRBD1
TGTGCCTCAGGACAGGAGAACACTGAAGCTTTCTTT
CASGQENTEAFF
>TRBJ2-2|TRBV6-6|.|.
TGTGCCAGCCGGACCGGGGCGGGGATGAACACCGGGGAGCTGTTTTTT
CASRTGAGMNTGELFF
>TRBJ1-5|TRBV28|few|TRBD1
TGTGCCAGCAGAACGGGACAGCTCAATCAGCCCCAGCATTTT
CASRTGQLNQPQHF
>TRBJ1-1|TRBV7-2|few|.
TGTGCCAGCAGCTTAGCCCCCAGGGGTGGTAACACTGAAGCTTTCTTT
CASSLAPRGGNTEAFF
>TRBJ1-1|TRBV19|.|.
TGTGCCAGTGTAAGCCTTTACGGGAACACTGAAGCTTTCTTT
CASVSLYGNTEAFF